Shown below are 11 T cell receptor beta chains from a single sample sequenced in a study of T cells and Merkel cell carcinoma outcomes. Sequencing used immunoSEQ multiplex PCR; TCRdb keeps in-frame clones, though not all of them. In the table there are 15,000 to 17,000 clones, roughly 80% of which are singletons. Material: tumor tissue from Merkel cell carcinoma. Receptor source: a human donor with Merkel cell carcinoma.

This clone was seen just once. V usage is TRBV25-1 and J usage is TRBJ1-1; 8 positions agree with TRBD1. With V trimmed by 2 bases and J by 5 bases, 7 bases remained unmatched. The germline CDR1 and CDR2 sequences are MGHDK and SYGVNS. The CDR3 runs to 15 residues. The CDR3 spells CASSEQGALGTEAFF. CDR3 bases: TGTGCCAGCAGTGAACAGGGGGCCCTGGGGACTGAAGCTTTCTTT.

The rearrangement links TRBV5-6 to TRBJ2-7; D unresolved. V gave up 4 bases and J gave up 3 bases, with 11 bases separating them. There are 13 residues in the CDR3. Germline V gene sequence: CDR1 SGHDT, CDR2 YYEEEE. CDR3 in DNA: TGTGCCAGCAGCCACCGTACTGTCTACGAGCAGTACTTC. Amino acid sequence: CASSHRTVYEQYF.

The genes are TRBV30 and TRBJ2-3; 11 nucleotides match TRBD2. The CDR3 is 14 residues long. Germline CDR1 GTSNPN, CDR2 SVGIG (reference sequence). Trimming at V came to 5 bases and at J to 7 bases, leaving 8 bases not matched to a gene. CDR3 residues: CAWAVGTSGNTQYF. The CDR3 nucleotides read TGTGCCTGGGCTGTTGGGACTAGCGGAAATACGCAGTATTTT.

This chain connects TRBV29-1 to TRBJ1-1; 8 nucleotides agree with TRBD1. The CDR3 runs 14 residues. V was clipped by 6 bases and J by 5 bases; unmatched bases: 11. The germline V gene has CDR1 SQVTM and CDR2 ANQGSEA. The CDR3 loop is CSVTPQGARTEAFF. CDR3 sequence (DNA): TGCAGCGTGACACCCCAGGGGGCTAGGACTGAAGCTTTCTTT.

V gene TRBV5-1 combines with J gene TRBJ2-5; perhaps TRBD2 as D (5 bases). Per germline, CDR1 SGHRS and CDR2 YFSETQ. The CDR3 contains 15 residues. V lost 0 bases to trimming and J lost 5 bases, with 14 bases between them. The CDR3 DNA sequence: TGCGCCAGCAGCTTGGGACACCCGTCGGGGGAGACCCAGTACTTC. Amino acid sequence: CASSLGHPSGETQYF.

The chain recombines TRBV5-1 with TRBJ2-1; tentative D call: TRBD1 (6 bases). Germline V gene sequence: CDR1 SGHRS, CDR2 YFSETQ. V gave up 2 bases and J gave up 5 bases, with 14 bases separating them. This CDR3 has 15 amino acids. For the CDR3, the DNA is TGCGCCAGCAGCTTTAGGGGGTACGTGAACAATGAGCAGTTCTTC. It encodes CASSFRGYVNNEQFF.

The rearrangement joins TRBV30 to TRBJ2-3, with a tentative D call TRBD2 (5 bases). Germline V lookup: CDR1 GTSNPN, CDR2 SVGIG (reference sequence). This CDR3 is 14 amino acids long. Trimming took 2 bases from V and 4 from J, leaving 13 bases between them. CDR3: CAWSRRQAPDTQYF. The CDR3 region has the DNA TGTGCCTGGAGTAGGAGGCAGGCACCAGATACGCAGTATTTT.

The chain combines TRBV6-5 with TRBJ2-7, with D perhaps TRBD2 (5 bases). The CDR3 loop spans 15 amino acids. Trimming removed 5 bases from V and 3 bases from J, with 17 bases in between. Germline V CDR1 and CDR2: MNHEY, SVGAGI. For the CDR3, the DNA is TGTGCCAGCAGTCCTAGGCGCCGGGGAGACTACGAGCAGTACTTC. This encodes CASSPRRRGDYEQYF.

The chain recombines TRBV12-5 with TRBJ1-1; 11 bases are shared with TRBD1. The germline V gene has CDR1 LGHNT and CDR2 FRNRAP. The length of the CDR3 is 20 residues. V lost 1 base to trimming and J lost 0 bases; unmatched junction nucleotides: 13. The CDR3 loop reads CASGLELGQGGSGMNTEAFF. The CDR3 nucleotides read TGTGCTAGTGGTTTGGAATTGGGACAGGGGGGATCTGGGATGAACACTGAAGCTTTCTTT.

In its sample, this clone ranks as medium-sized (0.01 to 0.1%). J is TRBJ1-6 and V is TRBV30, with TRBD1 matching over 9 bases. V was pared by 4 bases and J by 5 bases, with 12 bases of the junction left unmatched. Germline V CDR1 and CDR2: GTSNPN, SVGIG (reference sequence). This CDR3 comprises 17 residues. CDR3 in DNA: TGTGCCTGGACCCGAGGGACAGGGAAAGTGAATAATTCACCCCTCCACTTT. As protein: CAWTRGTGKVNNSPLHF.

The chain combines TRBV5-1 with TRBJ1-2; 7 bases are shared with TRBD1. J gave up 9 bases and V 0 bases, and 8 bases lay outside the gene matches. Germline V gives CDR1 SGHRS, CDR2 YFSETQ. CDR3 length: 14 residues. The CDR3 spells CASSLGQGERRYTF. In nucleotides, the CDR3 is TGCGCCAGCAGCTTGGGTCAGGGGGAGAGGCGCTACACCTTC.